One and the same sample provided the 25 T cell receptor beta chains below, sequenced in a study of blood T cell repertoires in COVID-19. Profiling relied on immunoSEQ multiplex PCR, and the TCRdb table lists in-frame clones only, not all of them. This table holds 150,000 or so clones, over 75% found once. Sequences were obtained from peripheral blood. The receptors stem from a man between 60 and 70 years old who had recovered from COVID-19.

V is TRBV9 and J is TRBJ2-5; 10 bases are a match to TRBD1. Germline loops: CDR1 SGDLS, CDR2 YYNGEE. J gave up 4 bases and V 2 bases, and 8 bases lay outside the gene matches. The CDR3 runs to 16 residues. The CDR3 DNA reads as TGTGCCAGCAGCGTGGGGGGGACAGGGGTCCCAGAGACCCAGTACTTC. This gives the protein CASSVGGTGVPETQYF.

J is TRBJ1-2 and V is TRBV5-1, with unresolved D. The V end lost 0 bases, the J end lost 7 bases, and 13 bases lay between the germline ends. CDR1 is SGHRS, CDR2 YFSETQ, per germline. The CDR3 is made up of 14 amino acids. CDR3 DNA: TGCGCCAGCAGCTTGGACGGGGATATGGGTGGCTACACCTTC. Translating gives CASSLDGDMGGYTF.

The chain links TRBV20-1 to TRBJ2-3; D might be TRBD1 (5 bases). V gave up 5 bases and J gave up 6 bases, with 9 bases separating them. This CDR3 comprises 11 residues. Germline V CDR1 and CDR2: DFQATT, SNEGSKA (reference sequence). The CDR3 protein is CSALTVDTQYF. DNA of the CDR3: TGCAGTGCTCTGACAGTGGATACGCAGTATTTT.

The chain carries TRBV25-1 and TRBJ2-2, with D maybe TRBD2 (6 bases). The CDR3 totals 15 residues. Germline CDR1 reads MGHDK; CDR2 reads SYGVNS. Between the trimmed V and J ends, which lost 5 bases and 3 bases, there was a span of 13 bases. The CDR3 loop is CASSMWRGDTGELFF. In DNA form, the CDR3 reads TGTGCCAGCAGTATGTGGCGGGGCGACACCGGGGAGCTGTTTTTT.

This clone was found a few times. The rearrangement links TRBV9 to TRBJ1-1; 9 bases are shared with TRBD1. Germline assignment: CDR1 SGDLS and CDR2 YYNGEE. The trim removed 1 base at V and 6 bases at J, leaving 4 bases unmatched. The CDR3 totals 14 residues. CDR3 bases: TGTGCCAGCAGCGTAACGACAGGGGGTTCTGAAGCTTTCTTT. Translated, it gives CASSVTTGGSEAFF.

The chain is built from TRBV11-2 and TRBJ2-2; possibly TRBD2 for D (5 bases). Germline CDR1 SGHAT, CDR2 FQNNGV. CDR3 length equals 17 residues. V was trimmed by 7 bases and J by 4 bases, leaving 22 bases between them. The CDR3 DNA follows: TGTGCCAGCACCTATTTCATTGGAGAGGGCCGCACCGGGGAGCTGTTTTTT. Its translation is CASTYFIGEGRTGELFF.

The V and J genes are TRBV5-1 and TRBJ2-6; D perhaps matches TRBD1 (5 bases). The CDR3 covers 15 residues. The germline V gene has CDR1 SGHRS and CDR2 YFSETQ. V lost 4 bases, J lost 2 bases, and 10 bases lay in between. CDR3 DNA sequence: TGCGCCAGCAGCCTCAGGGATACTGGGGCCAACGTCCTGACTTTC. Its translation is CASSLRDTGANVLTF.

This clone was counted once. The gene calls are TRBV7-9 and TRBJ1-2, with D possibly TRBD1 on 5 matching bases. Germline CDR1 and CDR2: SEHNR and FQNEAQ (reference sequence). Between the trimmed V and J ends, which lost 4 bases and 4 bases, there was a span of 13 bases. This CDR3 has 14 amino acids. The CDR3: CASSSQGVSYGYTF. The CDR3 DNA is TGTGCCAGCAGCTCGCAGGGCGTAAGCTATGGCTACACCTTC.

The rearrangement links TRBV6-6 to TRBJ2-5; maybe TRBD1 (6 bases). CDR3 length: 15 residues. V shed 5 bases and J shed 2 bases, with 15 bases lying between them. Germline V CDR1 and CDR2: MNHNY, SVGAGI (reference sequence). CDR3 nucleotides: TGTGCCAGCAGTGACCGGGACAATGCTCAAGAGACCCAGTACTTC. Translation gives CASSDRDNAQETQYF.

The chain employs TRBV28 and TRBJ1-3; D is unclear. Trimming removed 4 bases from V and 4 bases from J, with 5 bases in between. CDR1 and CDR2 (germline): MDHEN, SYDVKM. This CDR3 is 12 amino acids long. CDR3 DNA: TGTGCCAGCAGTTCGGGGGGAAACACCATATATTTT. Protein product: CASSSGGNTIYF.

J is TRBJ2-4 and V is TRBV30; D not certain. The CDR3 spans 14 residues. Germline CDR1 and CDR2: GTSNPN and SVGIG (reference sequence). Deletions cut 3 bases from V and 0 bases from J, with 9 bases between. The CDR3 sequence is CAWSRSGAKNIQYF. CDR3 nucleotides: TGTGCCTGGAGCCGCTCGGGAGCCAAAAACATTCAGTACTTC.

This clone was counted once. In nucleotides, the CDR3 is TGTGCCAGTTTTTTGACAGGGGCCCTCGGGGACATTCAGTACTTC. It codes for CASFLTGALGDIQYF. The chain carries TRBV6-5 and TRBJ2-4; TRBD1 aligns across 8 bases. The CDR3 covers 15 residues. V was pared by 9 bases and J by 8 bases, with 15 bases of the junction left unmatched. The germline V gene has CDR1 MNHEY and CDR2 SVGAGI.

This clone was seen only a few times. The chain couples TRBV3-1 (or the pseudogene TRBV3-2) to TRBJ1-1; the match to TRBD1 covers 8 bases. V gave up 5 bases and J gave up 3 bases; unmatched junction bases: 8. Germline CDR1 and CDR2: LGHDT and YNNKEL (reference sequence). This CDR3 is built from 15 residues. CDR3 loop: CASSATAGGHTEAFF. The CDR3 bases are TGTGCCAGCAGCGCGACCGCAGGGGGCCACACTGAAGCTTTCTTT.

This rearrangement joins TRBV19 to TRBJ1-5; no definite D call. V lost 5 bases and J 3 bases, leaving 14 bases between the germline ends. Looked up from germline, CDR1 is LNHDA and CDR2 is SQIVND (reference sequence). The CDR3 sequence is 15 residues long. CDR3 sequence reads: CASSSRGRANQPQHF. The CDR3 bases are TGTGCCAGTAGTTCAAGAGGGAGAGCCAATCAGCCCCAGCATTTT.

The V call is TRBV5-4, the J call TRBJ1-1; D remains unclear. V dropped 4 bases and J dropped 1 base, with 11 bases sitting between them. This CDR3 has 14 residues. Per the germline V gene, CDR1 is SGHNT and CDR2 is YYREEE (reference sequence). CDR3 residues: CASSPTPQNTEAFF. In DNA, the CDR3 is TGTGCCAGCAGCCCGACACCCCAGAACACTGAAGCTTTCTTT. Drawing the rest from reference TRBV5-4 and TRBJ1-1, the complete variable domain is ETGVTQSPTHLIKTRGQQVTLRCSSQSGHNTVSWYQQALGQGPQFIFQYYREEENGRGNFPPRFSGLQFPNYSSELNVNALELDDSALYLCASSPTPQNTEAFFGQGTRLTVV.

V is TRBV7-2 and J is TRBJ2-3; weak D call: TRBD2 (5 bases). Between the trimmed V and J ends, which lost 3 bases and 1 base, there was a span of 8 bases. CDR1 is SGHTA and CDR2 is FQGNSA in the germline V gene. This CDR3 region has 14 residues. The CDR3 is CASSFNGGTDTQYF. The DNA of the CDR3 is TGTGCCAGCAGCTTCAACGGGGGCACAGATACGCAGTATTTT.

This chain uses TRBV10-3 with TRBJ2-7; tentative D call: TRBD1 (5 bases). The CDR3 contains 11 residues. The germline V and J ends were trimmed by 6 bases and 6 bases, with 9 bases remaining between them. CDR1 and CDR2 (germline): ENHRY, SYGVKD. CDR3 sequence: CAISDSREQYF. The CDR3 DNA follows: TGTGCCATCAGCGACAGTCGCGAGCAGTACTTC.

The CDR3 DNA sequence: TGTGCCAGCACCCAGTCCGCAGGGGTAACCCATGGCTACACCTTC. This encodes CASTQSAGVTHGYTF. This chain links TRBV28 with TRBJ1-2, with D maybe TRBD1 (6 bases). Trimming took 7 bases from V and 6 from J, leaving 21 bases between them. Germline CDR1 reads MDHEN; CDR2 reads SYDVKM. The CDR3 totals 15 residues.

The CDR3 loop is CASSLGGTGAPIEQFF. The CDR3 nucleotides read TGCGCCAGCAGCTTGGGGGGGACAGGGGCCCCCATTGAGCAGTTCTTC. The chain combines TRBV5-1 with TRBJ2-1; 10 positions agree with TRBD1. Germline values: CDR1 SGHRS, CDR2 YFSETQ. Trimming took 0 bases from V and 9 from J; bases not matched to a gene: 9. The CDR3 is 16 amino acids. Full variable domain (remainder filled in from reference TRBV5-1 and TRBJ2-1): KAGVTQTPRYLIKTRGQQVTLSCSPISGHRSVSWYQQTPGQGLQFLFEYFSETQRNKGNFPGRFSGRQFSNSRSEMNVSTLELGDSALYLCASSLGGTGAPIEQFFGPGTRLTVL.

This clone occurred a few times. The chain couples TRBV12-3 or TRBV12-4 to TRBJ2-1, with D uncertain. Trimming removed 5 bases from V and 7 bases from J, with 9 bases in between. CDR3 size: 12 residues. CDR3 bases: TGTGCCAGCAGTCCCCCCTTTAATGAGCAGTTCTTC. Translating gives CASSPPFNEQFF.

The chain combines TRBV5-4 with TRBJ2-1, with 12 positions matching TRBD2. Germline V gene sequence: CDR1 SGHNT, CDR2 YYREEE (reference sequence). The CDR3 spans 15 residues. Trimming removed 4 bases from V and 8 bases from J; junction bases left unmatched: 7. CDR3 region: CASSLGLAGQDEQFF. Written as DNA, the CDR3 is TGTGCCAGCAGCCTCGGACTAGCGGGGCAGGATGAGCAGTTCTTC. The full variable domain, its missing parts supplied by reference TRBV5-4 and TRBJ2-1, is ETGVTQSPTHLIKTRGQQVTLRCSSQSGHNTVSWYQQALGQGPQFIFQYYREEENGRGNFPPRFSGLQFPNYSSELNVNALELDDSALYLCASSLGLAGQDEQFFGPGTRLTVL.

This clone was counted once. The chain is built from TRBV13 and TRBJ1-2; the D gene is possibly TRBD1 (5 bases). Germline CDR1 reads PRHDT; CDR2 reads FYEKMQ (reference sequence). The CDR3 has 15 residues. The V end lost 5 bases, the J end lost 5 bases, and 18 bases lay between the germline ends. The CDR3 here is CASSDSPTEKYGYTF. CDR3 DNA: TGTGCCAGCAGCGATAGCCCGACAGAGAAGTATGGCTACACCTTC. Complete variable domain (other parts from reference TRBV13 and TRBJ1-2): AAGVIQSPRHLIKEKRETATLKCYPIPRHDTVYWYQQGPGQDPQFLISFYEKMQSDKGSIPDRFSAQQFSDYHSELNMSSLELGDSALYFCASSDSPTEKYGYTFGSGTRLTVV.

The chain uses TRBV12-3 or TRBV12-4 and TRBJ1-2; D not resolved. The ends were cut back, 7 bases at V and 8 bases at J, with 14 bases in the middle. This CDR3 is 12 amino acids long. For the CDR3, the DNA is TGTGCCAGCATCATAGGAGTAGAAGGCTACACCTTC. Its translation: CASIIGVEGYTF.

J is TRBJ2-1 and V is TRBV6-5, with a tentative D call TRBD2 (5 bases). Trimming pared 6 bases from V and 0 bases from J, leaving 12 bases between. The CDR3 loop spans 15 amino acids. In germline, CDR1 is MNHEY, CDR2 SVGAGI. CDR3 amino acids: CASRPLASSYNEQFF. CDR3 coding DNA: TGTGCCAGCAGGCCCTTAGCGAGCTCCTACAATGAGCAGTTCTTC.

V usage is TRBV7-2 and J usage is TRBJ2-7; a weak D match, TRBD2 (5 bases). Per germline, CDR1 SGHTA and CDR2 FQGNSA. With 5 bases removed from V and 7 bases from J, the gap between germline ends came to 21 bases. The CDR3 is 15 amino acids. CDR3 region: CASSAGRVGRIEQYF. DNA of the CDR3: TGTGCCAGCAGCGCTGGTCGCGTAGGGAGAATTGAGCAGTACTTC.